What follows are 10 T cell receptor beta chains derived from one specimen sequenced in a study of T cell changes during pregnancy in multiple sclerosis. The method was immunoSEQ multiplex PCR; TCRdb's version includes in-frame clones alone and lacks a portion of them. Of roughly 38,000 clones in the sample, 90% were seen once. The material was peripheral blood, obtained in the third trimester of pregnancy. These TCRs come from a female donor in good health, enrolled as a control in a pregnancy study.

This clone is a singleton in its sample. The CDR3, as DNA: TGTGCCAGCAGTTTCGACAGGGGGGGCTATGGCTACACCTTC. This codes for CASSFDRGGYGYTF. The chain has TRBV27 and TRBJ1-2; TRBD1 aligns across 9 bases. This CDR3 has 14 amino acids. V lost 3 bases to trimming and J lost 4 bases; unmatched junction nucleotides: 3. CDR1 and CDR2 (germline): MNHEY, SMNVEV (reference sequence).

The count of this clone is one. The V gene is TRBV9, the J gene TRBJ1-4; D perhaps matches TRBD1 (5 bases). The germline CDR1 and CDR2 sequences are SGDLS and YYNGEE. The V end lost 2 bases, the J end lost 0 bases, and 17 bases lay between the germline ends. The CDR3 runs to 18 residues. The CDR3 protein is CASSVTSGKPATNEKLFF. As DNA, the CDR3 is TGTGCCAGCAGCGTCACGTCAGGGAAGCCCGCAACTAATGAAAAACTGTTTTTT. The full variable domain, with the rest looked up from reference TRBV9 and TRBJ1-4, is DSGVTQTPKHLITATGQRVTLRCSPRSGDLSVYWYQQSLDQGLQFLIQYYNGEERAKGNILERFSAQQFPDLHSELNLSSLELGDSALYFCASSVTSGKPATNEKLFFGSGTQLSVL.

The chain is built from TRBV15 and TRBJ1-1, with D possibly matching TRBD1 (6 bases). Trimming cost V 1 base and J 4 bases, with 22 bases left between them. The CDR3 is 18 amino acids. Germline V CDR1 and CDR2: LNHNV, YYDKDF (reference sequence). The CDR3 loop is CATSRGRGGSGSATEAFF. CDR3 nucleotides: TGTGCCACCAGCAGAGGAAGAGGGGGAAGTGGATCGGCCACTGAAGCTTTCTTT.

The genes are TRBV7-9 and TRBJ2-1, with 7 bases matching TRBD2. The CDR3 loop spans 15 amino acids. Per the germline V gene, CDR1 is SEHNR and CDR2 is FQNEAQ (reference sequence). J lost 1 base, V lost 5 bases, and 5 bases had no gene match. The DNA of the CDR3 is TGTGCCAGCAGCGCAAACGGGGGGTCCTACAATGAGCAGTTCTTC. The encoded protein is CASSANGGSYNEQFF.

This clone occurred once. This chain uses TRBV5-8 with TRBJ2-5; no clear D gene. This CDR3 is 13 amino acids long. V was shortened by 1 base and J by 3 bases, with 7 bases between the two germline ends. Germline-derived CDR1 and CDR2 are SGHTS and YDEGEE. The CDR3 sequence is CASSLFREETQYF. CDR3 nucleotides: TGTGCCAGCAGCTTGTTCCGGGAAGAGACCCAGTACTTC.

The chain has TRBV10-2 and TRBJ2-7; the match to TRBD2 covers 8 bases. The germline gives CDR1 WSHSY, CDR2 SAAADI. The CDR3 consists of 14 residues. V shed 5 bases and J 3 bases; nucleotides not matched to a gene: 6. The CDR3 coding sequence is TGCGCCAGCAGTCTTAGCGGGAAGATCTACGAGCAGTACTTC. Its protein is CASSLSGKIYEQYF.

V and J are TRBV2 and TRBJ2-5; 12 positions match TRBD2. Trimming at V came to 5 bases and at J to 4 bases, leaving 8 bases not matched to a gene. Germline-derived CDR1 and CDR2 are SNHLY and FYNNEI. The length of the CDR3 is 16 residues. The chain's CDR3 is CASSQPSGRGRETQYF. In nucleotides, the CDR3 is TGTGCCAGCAGTCAACCTAGCGGGAGGGGCAGAGAGACCCAGTACTTC.

This chain links TRBV28 with TRBJ1-2; 10 bases agree with TRBD1. V lost 0 bases, J lost 4 bases, and 8 bases stayed unmatched. CDR1 is MDHEN, CDR2 SYDVKM, per germline. The CDR3 has 17 amino acids. The CDR3 protein is CASSLWRGTGVGYGYTF. The CDR3 nucleotides read TGTGCCAGCAGTTTATGGAGGGGGACAGGGGTCGGCTATGGCTACACCTTC.

The chain recombines TRBV5-1 with TRBJ2-3; 8 positions agree with TRBD2. CDR3 length equals 17 residues. In germline, CDR1 is SGHRS, CDR2 YFSETQ. V was pared by 0 bases and J by 6 bases, with 12 bases of the junction left unmatched. The CDR3 DNA is TGCGCCAGCAGCTTGGAGCTAGCGGGCTCCCACGGGGATACGCAGTATTTT. Its protein product is CASSLELAGSHGDTQYF. Full variable domain (remainder filled in from reference TRBV5-1 and TRBJ2-3): KAGVTQTPRYLIKTRGQQVTLSCSPISGHRSVSWYQQTPGQGLQFLFEYFSETQRNKGNFPGRFSGRQFSNSRSEMNVSTLELGDSALYLCASSLELAGSHGDTQYFGPGTRLTVL.

The rearrangement links TRBV28 to TRBJ2-7, with D hard to call. The germline CDR1 and CDR2 sequences are MDHEN and SYDVKM. The V gene lost 7 bases and the J gene lost 0 bases, with 16 bases spanning the gap. The CDR3 runs 15 residues. This CDR3 is CASTLKETPSYEQYF. The DNA of the CDR3 is TGTGCCAGCACCCTCAAGGAGACTCCCTCCTACGAGCAGTACTTC.